This T cell receptor beta chain was retrieved from a study of cytotoxic CD8 clonotypes in ibrutinib-treated CLL. The germline V gene has CDR1 MDHEN and CDR2 SYDVKM. The CDR3 contains 12 residues. The ends lost 6 bases at V and 11 bases at J; junction bases unmatched: 7. Generated by immunoSEQ multiplex PCR, the TCRdb table keeps only in-frame clones and is missing some. The sample has more than 200,000 clones; under 80% are singletons. The material was PBMCs, obtained after 24 months of ibrutinib treatment. The V call is TRBV28, the J call TRBJ2-1; 7 positions agree with TRBD1. The source is a human donor with chronic lymphocytic leukemia. CDR3 sequence (DNA): TGTGCCAGCAGCTCGGACAGGAATCAGCAGTTCTTC. It codes for CASSSDRNQQFF.